This T cell receptor beta chain comes out of a study of T-cell memory formation after mild COVID-19. Trimming shortened V by 3 bases and J by 3 bases, and 11 bases separated the two germline ends. The CDR3 length is 13 residues. The germline gives CDR1 SQVTM, CDR2 ANQGSEA. Study outcomes and limitations: Cross-reactive memory apparently joined, as some responding clones appeared in pre-infection memory.

TCRdb processed the 5' RACE reads anew with MiXCR; each CDR3 protein has one entry. The table has 470,000 or so distinct CDR3 sequences, around a sixth seen once. This clonotype has only a few counts. Its antigen is not identified. This TCR derives from an adult woman who had mild COVID-19 (a few samples of this study predate the infection). Cell type and time point are not known. Sequenced material: PBMCs or a T cell subset sorted from them (not recorded which). The chain recombines TRBV29-1 with TRBJ1-2; D possibly corresponds to TRBD1 (5 bases). CDR3 amino acids: CSVEGSRDYGYTF. CDR3 bases: TGCAGCGTTGAGGGAAGCAGGGACTATGGCTACACCTTC.